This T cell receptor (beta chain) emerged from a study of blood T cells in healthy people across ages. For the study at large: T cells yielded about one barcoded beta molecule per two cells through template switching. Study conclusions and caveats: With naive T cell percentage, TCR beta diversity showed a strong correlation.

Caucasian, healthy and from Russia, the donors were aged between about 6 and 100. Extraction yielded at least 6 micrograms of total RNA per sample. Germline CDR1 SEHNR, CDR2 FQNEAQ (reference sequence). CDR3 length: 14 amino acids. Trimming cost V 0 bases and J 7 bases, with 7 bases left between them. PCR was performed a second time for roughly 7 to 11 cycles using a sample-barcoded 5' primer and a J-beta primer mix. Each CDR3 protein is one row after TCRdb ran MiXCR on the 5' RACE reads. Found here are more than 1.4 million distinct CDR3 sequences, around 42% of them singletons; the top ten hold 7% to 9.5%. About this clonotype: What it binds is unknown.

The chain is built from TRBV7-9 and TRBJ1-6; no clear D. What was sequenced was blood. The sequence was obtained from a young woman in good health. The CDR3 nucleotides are TGTGCCAGCAGCTTAGCGATGGGGAATTCACCCCTCCACTTT. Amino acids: CASSLAMGNSPLHF.